This T cell receptor beta chain was retrieved from a study of blood T cells in healthy people across ages. Background on the study: When template switching was applied, about one barcoded beta molecule was captured per two T cells.

As regards this clonotype: Its antigen is not known.

Whole-study findings and limits: Naive and antigen-experienced cells could not be conclusively compared, given unsorted PBMCs.

Researchers isolated at least 7 million PBMCs per sample. Germline V lookup: CDR1 DFQATT, CDR2 SNEGSKA (reference sequence). This CDR3 has 14 amino acids. Alongside a J-beta primer mix, a sample-barcoded 5' primer served in a second PCR lasting about 6 to 11 cycles. Template switching added a 12-random-nucleotide identifier to every cDNA molecule. In TCRdb, the 5' RACE reads were re-called with MiXCR into one record per CDR3 protein. The sample consists of fewer than 1 million distinct CDR3 sequences, under 45% of them appearing once. This TCR was recovered from a man aged 60 to 69 in good health. The sample was blood. The chain is built from TRBV20-1 and TRBJ2-4; D is possibly TRBD1 (6 bases). The DNA end favors TRBJ2-5, so the J call may be wrong. This CDR3 reads CSARDRAGAETQYF. CDR3 in DNA: TGCAGTGCTAGAGATCGGGCAGGGGCAGAGACCCAGTACTTC.